This T cell receptor beta chain was observed in a study of metastatic and nonmetastatic thyroid tumors. Study at large: Samples came from malignant and benign thyroid patients, and repertoires were compared across blood and tumor or nodule tissue.

Nobody among the patients had been given any treatment before thyroid surgery. This clone was detected ten times or more. As yet, its antigen is unknown. Study-wide points: When malignant thyroid tumors were compared with benign nodules, TCR beta diversity was reportedly significantly higher in the malignant tumors. This held in both blood and tumor samples.

Trimming cost V 3 bases and J 8 bases, with 10 bases left between them. CDR3 size: 12 residues. In the authors' methods: The study built a papillary thyroid cancer distant-metastasis classifier from CDR3 differences across clinicopathological groups. TCRdb re-called clones via MiXCR from the PCR reads. The V and J calls come from TCRdb's annotation, not from the publication. The table records over 25,000 clones, about 17% of them present only once. The chain recombines TRBV12-3 or TRBV12-4 with TRBJ1-1; D unresolved. The TCR comes from a female donor with papillary thyroid cancer or a benign thyroid nodule (not recorded which). Some clones in this sample may be carry-over from other donors' samples. The source material was blood. CDR3 bases: TGTGCCAGCAGTTTGGGCCCACACGAAGCTTTCTTT. As protein: CASSLGPHEAFF.